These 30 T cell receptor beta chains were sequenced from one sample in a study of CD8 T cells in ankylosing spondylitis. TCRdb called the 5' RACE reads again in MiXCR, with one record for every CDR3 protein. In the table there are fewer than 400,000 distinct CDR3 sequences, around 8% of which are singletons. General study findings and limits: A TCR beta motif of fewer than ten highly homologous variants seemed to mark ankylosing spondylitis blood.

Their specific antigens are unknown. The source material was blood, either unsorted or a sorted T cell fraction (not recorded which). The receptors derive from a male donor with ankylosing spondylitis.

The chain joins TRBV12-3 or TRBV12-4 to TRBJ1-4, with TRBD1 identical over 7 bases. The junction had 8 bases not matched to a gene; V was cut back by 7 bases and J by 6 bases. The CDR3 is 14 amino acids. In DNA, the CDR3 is TGTGCCAGCAAGTTACCGGGACAGCATGAAAAACTGTTTTTT. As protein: CASKLPGQHEKLFF.

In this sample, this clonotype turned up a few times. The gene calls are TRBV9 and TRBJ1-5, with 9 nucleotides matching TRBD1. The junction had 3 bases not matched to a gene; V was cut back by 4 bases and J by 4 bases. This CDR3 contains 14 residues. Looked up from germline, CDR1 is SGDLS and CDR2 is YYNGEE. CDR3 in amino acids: CASSSGQGNQPQHF. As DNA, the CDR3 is TGTGCCAGCAGCTCGGGACAGGGAAATCAGCCCCAGCATTTT.

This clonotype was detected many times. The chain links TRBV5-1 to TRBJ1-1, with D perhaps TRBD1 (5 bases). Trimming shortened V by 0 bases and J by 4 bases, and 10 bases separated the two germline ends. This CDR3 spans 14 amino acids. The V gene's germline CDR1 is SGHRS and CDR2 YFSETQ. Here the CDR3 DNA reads TGCGCCAGCAGCTTGGGGGGCGCGGGCACTGAAGCTTTCTTT. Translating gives CASSLGGAGTEAFF.

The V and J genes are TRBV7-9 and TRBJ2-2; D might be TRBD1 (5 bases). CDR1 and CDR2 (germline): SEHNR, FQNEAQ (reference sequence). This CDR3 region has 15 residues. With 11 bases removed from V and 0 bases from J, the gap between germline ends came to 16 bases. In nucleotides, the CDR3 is TGTGCCGCGTTACCCAGGGATTCGAACACCGGGGAGCTGTTTTTT. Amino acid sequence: CAALPRDSNTGELFF.

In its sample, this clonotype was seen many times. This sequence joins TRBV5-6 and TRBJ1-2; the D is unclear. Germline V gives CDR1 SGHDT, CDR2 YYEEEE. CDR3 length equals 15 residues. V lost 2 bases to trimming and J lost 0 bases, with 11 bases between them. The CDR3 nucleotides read TGTGCCAGCAGCTTCGGGAGGCCCACTAACTATGGCTACACCTTC. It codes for CASSFGRPTNYGYTF.

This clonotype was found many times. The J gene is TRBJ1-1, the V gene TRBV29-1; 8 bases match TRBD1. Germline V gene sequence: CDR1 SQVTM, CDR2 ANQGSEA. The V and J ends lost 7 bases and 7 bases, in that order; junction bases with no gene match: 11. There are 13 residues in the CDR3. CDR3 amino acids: CSADRAFGNEAFF. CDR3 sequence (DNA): TGCAGCGCGGACAGGGCCTTCGGAAATGAAGCTTTCTTT.

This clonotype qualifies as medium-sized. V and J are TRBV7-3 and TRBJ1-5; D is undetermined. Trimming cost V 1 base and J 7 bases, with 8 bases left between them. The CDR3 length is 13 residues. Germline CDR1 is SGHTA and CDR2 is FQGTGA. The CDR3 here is CASSLNFGQPQHF. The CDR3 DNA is TGTGCCAGCAGCTTAAATTTTGGGCAGCCCCAGCATTTT.

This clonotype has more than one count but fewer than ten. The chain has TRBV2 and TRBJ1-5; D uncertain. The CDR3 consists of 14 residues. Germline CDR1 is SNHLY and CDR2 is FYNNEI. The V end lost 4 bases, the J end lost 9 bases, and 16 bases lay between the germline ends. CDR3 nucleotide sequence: TGTGCCAGCAGTGTTGACACCTCGGGGAGGCCCCAGCATTTT. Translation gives CASSVDTSGRPQHF.

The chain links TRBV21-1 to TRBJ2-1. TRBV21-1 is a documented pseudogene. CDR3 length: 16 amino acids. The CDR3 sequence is CASSKALYLSSNEQFF. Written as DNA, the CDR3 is TGTGCCAGCAGCAAAGCGCTCTACCTTTCGAGCAATGAGCAGTTCTTC.

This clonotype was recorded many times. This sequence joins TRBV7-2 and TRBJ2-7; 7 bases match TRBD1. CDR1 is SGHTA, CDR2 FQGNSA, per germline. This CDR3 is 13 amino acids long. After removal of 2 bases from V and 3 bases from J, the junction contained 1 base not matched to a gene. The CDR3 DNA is TGTGCCAGCAGCTTACGGGACAGCTACGAGCAGTACTTC. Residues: CASSLRDSYEQYF.

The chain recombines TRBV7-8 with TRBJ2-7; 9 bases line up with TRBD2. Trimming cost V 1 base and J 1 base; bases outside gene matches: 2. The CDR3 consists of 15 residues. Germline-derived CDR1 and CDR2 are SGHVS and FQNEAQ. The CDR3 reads CASSLGSGRSYEQYF. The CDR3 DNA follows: TGTGCCAGCAGCTTAGGAAGCGGGAGGTCCTACGAGCAGTACTTC.

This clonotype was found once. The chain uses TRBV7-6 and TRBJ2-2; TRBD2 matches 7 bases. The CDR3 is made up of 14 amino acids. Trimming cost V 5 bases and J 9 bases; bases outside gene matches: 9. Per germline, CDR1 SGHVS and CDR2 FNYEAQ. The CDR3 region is CASSRSGLLRELFF. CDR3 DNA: TGTGCCAGCAGCCGATCGGGACTACTCCGGGAGCTGTTTTTT. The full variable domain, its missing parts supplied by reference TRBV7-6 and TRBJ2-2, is GAGVSQSPRYKVTKRGQDVALRCDPISGHVSLYWYRQALGQGPEFLTYFNYEAQQDKSGLPNDRFSAERPEGSISTLTIQRTEQRDSAMYRCASSRSGLLRELFFGEGSRLTVL.

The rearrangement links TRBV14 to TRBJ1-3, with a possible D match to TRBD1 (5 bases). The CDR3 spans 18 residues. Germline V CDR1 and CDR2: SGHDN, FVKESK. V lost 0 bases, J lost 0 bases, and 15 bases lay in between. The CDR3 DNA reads TGTGCCAGCAGCCAAGATGAGGGGCGCCTGTACTCTGGAAACACCATATATTTT. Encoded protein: CASSQDEGRLYSGNTIYF. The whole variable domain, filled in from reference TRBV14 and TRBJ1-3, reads EAGVTQFPSHSVIEKGQTVTLRCDPISGHDNLYWYRRVMGKEIKFLLHFVKESKQDESGMPNNRFLAERTGGTYSTLKVQPAELEDSGVYFCASSQDEGRLYSGNTIYFGEGSWLTVV.

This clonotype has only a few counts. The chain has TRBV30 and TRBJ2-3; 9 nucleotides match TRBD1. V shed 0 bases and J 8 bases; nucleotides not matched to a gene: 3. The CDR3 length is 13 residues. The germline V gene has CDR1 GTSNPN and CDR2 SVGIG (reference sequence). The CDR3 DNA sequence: TGTGCCTGGAGTGTGGGACAGGGAGTTACGCAGTATTTT. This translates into CAWSVGQGVTQYF.

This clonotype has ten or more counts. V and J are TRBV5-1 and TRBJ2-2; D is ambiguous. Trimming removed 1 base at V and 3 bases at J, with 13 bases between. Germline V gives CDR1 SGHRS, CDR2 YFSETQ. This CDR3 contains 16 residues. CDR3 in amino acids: CASSLRLKLDTGELFF. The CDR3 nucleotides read TGCGCCAGCAGCTTGAGGTTGAAGCTCGACACCGGGGAGCTGTTTTTT.

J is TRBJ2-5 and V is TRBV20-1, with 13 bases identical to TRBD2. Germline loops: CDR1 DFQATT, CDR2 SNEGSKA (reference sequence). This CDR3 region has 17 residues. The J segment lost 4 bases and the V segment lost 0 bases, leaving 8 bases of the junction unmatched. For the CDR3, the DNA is TGCAGTGCTAGAGAGGCGCCCGGGACTAGCGGGATAGAGACCCAGTACTTC. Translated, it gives CSAREAPGTSGIETQYF.

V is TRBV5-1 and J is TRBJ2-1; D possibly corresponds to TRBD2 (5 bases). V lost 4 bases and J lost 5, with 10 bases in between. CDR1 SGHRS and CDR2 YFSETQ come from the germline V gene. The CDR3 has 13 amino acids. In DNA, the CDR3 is TGCGCCAGCAGCCTGGACGGGGACAATGAGCAGTTCTTC. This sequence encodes CASSLDGDNEQFF. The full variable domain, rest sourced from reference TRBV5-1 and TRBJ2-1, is KAGVTQTPRYLIKTRGQQVTLSCSPISGHRSVSWYQQTPGQGLQFLFEYFSETQRNKGNFPGRFSGRQFSNSRSEMNVSTLELGDSALYLCASSLDGDNEQFFGPGTRLTVL.

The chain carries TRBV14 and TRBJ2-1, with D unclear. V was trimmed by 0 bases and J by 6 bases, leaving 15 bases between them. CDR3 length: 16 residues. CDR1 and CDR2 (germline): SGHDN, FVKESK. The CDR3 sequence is CASSQEARYIGNEQFF. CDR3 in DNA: TGTGCCAGCAGCCAAGAAGCCAGGTATATTGGCAATGAGCAGTTCTTC.

The DNA for the CDR3 is TGTGCCAGCAGCGTAGGGTCGACAGGGGGCTACGAGCAGTACTTC. It yields the protein CASSVGSTGGYEQYF. This chain joins TRBV9 and TRBJ2-7; TRBD1 aligns across 9 bases. CDR3 size: 15 residues. CDR1 is SGDLS, CDR2 YYNGEE, per germline. The V segment lost 0 bases and the J segment 3 bases; nucleotides outside the gene matches: 4.

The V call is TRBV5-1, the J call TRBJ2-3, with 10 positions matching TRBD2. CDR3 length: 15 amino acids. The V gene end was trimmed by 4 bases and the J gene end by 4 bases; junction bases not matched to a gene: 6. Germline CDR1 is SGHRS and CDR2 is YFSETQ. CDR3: CASSVSGRAPDTQYF. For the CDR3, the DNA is TGCGCCAGCAGCGTAAGCGGGAGGGCCCCAGATACGCAGTATTTT.

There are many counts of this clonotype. The CDR3 nucleotides read TGCGCCAGCAGCTTTCTCCCTGACAGCAACTATGGCTACACCTTC. Its protein is CASSFLPDSNYGYTF. This chain links TRBV5-1 with TRBJ1-2; D is perhaps TRBD1 (5 bases). This CDR3 is 15 amino acids long. CDR1 is SGHRS and CDR2 is YFSETQ in the germline V gene. Trimming took 2 bases from V and 2 from J, leaving 13 bases between them.

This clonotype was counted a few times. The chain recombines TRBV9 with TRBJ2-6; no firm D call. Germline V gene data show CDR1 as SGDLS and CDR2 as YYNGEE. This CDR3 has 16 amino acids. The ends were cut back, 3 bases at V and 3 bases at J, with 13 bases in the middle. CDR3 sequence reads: CASSAARGGGANVLTF. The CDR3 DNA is TGTGCCAGCAGCGCCGCTCGAGGCGGTGGGGCCAACGTCCTGACTTTC.

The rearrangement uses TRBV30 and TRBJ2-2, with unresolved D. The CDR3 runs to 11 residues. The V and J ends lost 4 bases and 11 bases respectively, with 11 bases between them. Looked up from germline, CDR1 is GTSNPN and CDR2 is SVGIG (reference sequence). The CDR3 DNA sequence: TGTGCCTGGAAAGCGTCGTATGAGCTGTTTTTT. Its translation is CAWKASYELFF.

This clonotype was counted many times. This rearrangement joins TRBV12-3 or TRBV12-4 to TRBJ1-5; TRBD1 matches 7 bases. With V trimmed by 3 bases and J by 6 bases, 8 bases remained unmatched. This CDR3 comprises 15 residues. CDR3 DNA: TGTGCCAGCAGTTTCAGTCGACAGGGAAGTCAGCCCCAGCATTTT. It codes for CASSFSRQGSQPQHF.

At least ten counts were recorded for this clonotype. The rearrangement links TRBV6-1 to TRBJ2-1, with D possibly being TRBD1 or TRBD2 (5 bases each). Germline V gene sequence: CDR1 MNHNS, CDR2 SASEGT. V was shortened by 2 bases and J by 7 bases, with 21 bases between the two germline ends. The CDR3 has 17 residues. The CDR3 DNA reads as TGTGCCAGCAGTGAACCCGGGACGGCAAAGGTCCAGAATGAGCAGTTCTTC. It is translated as CASSEPGTAKVQNEQFF.

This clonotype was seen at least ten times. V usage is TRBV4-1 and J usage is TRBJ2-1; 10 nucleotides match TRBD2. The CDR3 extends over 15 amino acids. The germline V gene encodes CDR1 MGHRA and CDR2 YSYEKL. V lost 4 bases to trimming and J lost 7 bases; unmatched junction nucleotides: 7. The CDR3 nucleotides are TGCGCCAGCAGCCCCCGAGCGGGGGGGTGGAATGAGCAGTTCTTC. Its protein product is CASSPRAGGWNEQFF.

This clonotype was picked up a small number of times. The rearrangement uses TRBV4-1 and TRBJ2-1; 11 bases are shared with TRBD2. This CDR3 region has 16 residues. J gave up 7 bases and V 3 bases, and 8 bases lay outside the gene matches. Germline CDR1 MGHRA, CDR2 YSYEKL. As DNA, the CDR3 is TGCGCCAGCAGCCACCGACTAGCGGGACGTTTTAATGAGCAGTTCTTC. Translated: CASSHRLAGRFNEQFF.

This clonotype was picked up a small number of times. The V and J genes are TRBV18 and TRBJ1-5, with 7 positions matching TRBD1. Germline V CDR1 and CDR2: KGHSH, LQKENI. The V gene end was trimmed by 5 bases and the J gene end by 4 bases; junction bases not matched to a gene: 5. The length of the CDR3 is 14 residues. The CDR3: CASSVGTVNQPQHF. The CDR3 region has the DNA TGTGCCAGCTCAGTCGGGACAGTGAATCAGCCCCAGCATTTT.

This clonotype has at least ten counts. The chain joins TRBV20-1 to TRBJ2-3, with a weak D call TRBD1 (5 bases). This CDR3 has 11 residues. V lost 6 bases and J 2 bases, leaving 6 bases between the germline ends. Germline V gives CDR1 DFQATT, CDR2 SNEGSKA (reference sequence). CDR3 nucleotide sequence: TGCAGTGCGACAGACACAGATACGCAGTATTTT. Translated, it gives CSATDTDTQYF.

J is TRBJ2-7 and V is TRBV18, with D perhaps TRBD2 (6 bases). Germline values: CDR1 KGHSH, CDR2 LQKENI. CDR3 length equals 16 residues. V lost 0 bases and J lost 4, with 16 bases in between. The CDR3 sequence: CASSPPRMAGRYEQYF. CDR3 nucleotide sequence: TGTGCCAGCTCACCACCTCGAATGGCGGGAAGGTACGAGCAGTACTTC.